This section outlines one T cell receptor beta chain sequence together with its context. This clonotype came up a few times. Its binding antigen is unknown. No qualities accompany the bases; no much larger clone lies one base away. Between the V and J ends, shortened by 4 bases and 3 bases respectively, the junction contains 16 bases. The cysteine opens and the phenylalanine closes a CDR3 of 15 amino acids. Only the CDR3 DNA is retained, 45 bases long and in frame from the first base. CDR1 SEHNR and CDR2 FQNEAQ were looked up in the germline V gene (reference sequence). The data belong to a study of identical twins (dated by TCRdb to about 2016). Turning to the overall study: TCR alpha and beta repertoires from monozygotic twins, unrelated adults of various ages and cord blood were deep-sequenced to test whether fetal clonotypes persist. Replicate twin experiments were performed at different times using different library preparation protocols to rule out contamination.

What the research found in general, with its limitations: The excess sharing between twins in beta out-of-frame sequences was weaker because fewer shared sequences reduced the signal-to-noise ratio. Invariant T cells such as MAIT and iNKT could partly confound zero-insertion analyses, though diverse VJ usage argued against this for most clonotypes. Compared with coincidental sharing between unrelated individuals, an excess of low generation-probability sequences was observed among out-of-frame TCR alpha sequences shared between twins. Fewer insertions were carried by abundant cord blood beta clonotypes, a similar but weaker trend appeared in young adult naive repertoires, and no such trend appeared in memory repertoires. Because the same donors could not be followed over many years, conclusions were based on cross-sectional statistical analysis. In monozygotic twins, out-of-frame TCR alpha sharing was systematically underestimated by recombination models, although the models agreed with sharing between unrelated individuals.

All donors were healthy Caucasians. Three unrelated non-twin adults were additionally sequenced: a male aged 18 to 29, a male aged 50 to 60 and a female aged 50 to 60. Using Miltenyi CD45RO+ enrichment and human naive T-cell isolation kits, memory (CD45RO+) and naive T cells were isolated from PBMC. The library came from 5' RACE. Reads for this sample came from an Illumina HiSeq 2000. Template switching introduced a universal primer binding site; the final cDNA contained a unique molecular identifier, enabling accurate counting of TCR cDNA molecules. Specific primers in the conserved constant-segment region were used to synthesize first-strand cDNA for TCR alpha and beta chains. To control for contamination, every cDNA library carried two barcodes: a SMART-Mk sample barcode plus Illumina barcodes. Two successive PCR steps introduced TruSeq adapter sequences along with Illumina sample barcodes. TCR alpha and beta cDNA libraries were sequenced on the Illumina HiSeq platform with custom primers. The source study handled its data this way. MiGEC processed the raw reads to extract unique molecular identifiers, while MiXCR was used to determine the CDR3 positions. For each individual, recombination models were inferred using an EM algorithm with the repgenHMM and IGoR tools. Shared clonotypes were analyzed with the tcR package in R, and sharing was normalized by the product of cloneset sizes. To study raw recombination free of thymic and clonal selection effects, out-of-frame nonproductive sequences were analyzed. The public sequencing data were trimmed at Q25 with fastp and processed into clonotypes with MiXCR by TCRdb, which kept only in-frame beta chains. Identical CDR3 protein sequences are pooled into one entry, listed with their most common genes and DNA. These V and J calls rely on TCRdb rather than the paper's analysis. The sample contains around 670,000 distinct CDR3 sequences, 6% to 6.5% of them found a single time. In total, the top ten clones hold roughly 2% of the sample.

Recombination linked TRBV7-9 to TRBJ2-7; a weak D assignment points to TRBD2 (7 bases agree). This clonotype was obtained from a man aged 18 to 29 in good health. Sequenced sample: naive T cells sorted from blood. What this sample's cell subset or site label stands for: cells isolated with a human naive T-cell isolation kit. Here the CDR3 is given as CASSSLPGGHYEQYF. The DNA sequence is as follows: TGTGCCAGCAGCTCCCTGCCGGGGGGACACTACGAGCAGTACTTC.